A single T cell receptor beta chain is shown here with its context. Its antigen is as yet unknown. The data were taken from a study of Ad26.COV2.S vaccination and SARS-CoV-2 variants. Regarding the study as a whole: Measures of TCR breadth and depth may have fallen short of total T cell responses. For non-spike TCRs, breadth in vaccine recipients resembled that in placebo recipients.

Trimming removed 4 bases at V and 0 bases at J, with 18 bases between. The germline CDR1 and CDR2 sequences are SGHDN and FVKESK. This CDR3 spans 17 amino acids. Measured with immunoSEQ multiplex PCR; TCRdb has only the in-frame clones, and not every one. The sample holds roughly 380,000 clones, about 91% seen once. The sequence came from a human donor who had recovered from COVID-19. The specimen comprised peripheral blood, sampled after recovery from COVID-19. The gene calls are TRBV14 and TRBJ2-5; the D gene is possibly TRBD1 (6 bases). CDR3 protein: CASSPGATRLYQETQYF. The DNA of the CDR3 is TGTGCCAGCAGCCCAGGGGCCACGCGGTTGTACCAAGAGACCCAGTACTTC.